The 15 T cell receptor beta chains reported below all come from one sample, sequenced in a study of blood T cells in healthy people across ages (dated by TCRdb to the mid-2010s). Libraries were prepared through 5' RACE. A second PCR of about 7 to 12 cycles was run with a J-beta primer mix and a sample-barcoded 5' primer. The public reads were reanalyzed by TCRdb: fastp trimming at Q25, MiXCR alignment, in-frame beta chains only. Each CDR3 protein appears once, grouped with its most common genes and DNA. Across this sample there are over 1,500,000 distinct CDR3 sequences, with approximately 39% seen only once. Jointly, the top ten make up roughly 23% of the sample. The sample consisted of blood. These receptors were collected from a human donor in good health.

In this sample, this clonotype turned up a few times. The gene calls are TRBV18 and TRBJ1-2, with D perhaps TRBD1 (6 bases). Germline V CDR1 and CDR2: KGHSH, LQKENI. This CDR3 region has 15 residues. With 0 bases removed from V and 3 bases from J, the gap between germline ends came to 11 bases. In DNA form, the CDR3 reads TGTGCCAGCTCACCACCCGCAGGGGATCACTATGGCTACACCTTC. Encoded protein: CASSPPAGDHYGYTF. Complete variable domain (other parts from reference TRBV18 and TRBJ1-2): NAGVMQNPRHLVRRRGQEARLRCSPMKGHSHVYWYRQLPEEGLKFMVYLQKENIIDESGMPKERFSAEFPKEGPSILRIQQVVRGDSAAYFCASSPPAGDHYGYTFGSGTRLTVV.

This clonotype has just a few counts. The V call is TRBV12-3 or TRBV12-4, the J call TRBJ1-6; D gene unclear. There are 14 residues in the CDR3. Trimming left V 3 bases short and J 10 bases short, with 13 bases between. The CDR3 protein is CASSFGRRFSPLHF. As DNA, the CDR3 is TGTGCCAGCAGTTTTGGAAGACGTTTCTCACCCCTCCACTTT.

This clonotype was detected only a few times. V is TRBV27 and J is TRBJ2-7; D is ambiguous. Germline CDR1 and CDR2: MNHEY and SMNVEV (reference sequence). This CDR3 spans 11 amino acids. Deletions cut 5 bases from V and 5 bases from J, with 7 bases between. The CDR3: CASSNSNEQYF. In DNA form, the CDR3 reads TGTGCCAGCAGTAACAGTAACGAGCAGTACTTC.

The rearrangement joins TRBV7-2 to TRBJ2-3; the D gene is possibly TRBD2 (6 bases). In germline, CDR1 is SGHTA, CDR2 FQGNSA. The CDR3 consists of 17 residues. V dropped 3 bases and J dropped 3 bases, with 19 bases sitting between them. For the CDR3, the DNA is TGTGCCAGCAGCTTTTCGCCGGGGACTCGACGTACAGATACGCAGTATTTT. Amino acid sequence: CASSFSPGTRRTDTQYF.

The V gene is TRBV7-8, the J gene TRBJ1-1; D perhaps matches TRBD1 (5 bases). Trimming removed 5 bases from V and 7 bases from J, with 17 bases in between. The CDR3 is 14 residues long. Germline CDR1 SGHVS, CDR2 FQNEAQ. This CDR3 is CASSLRAGSYEAFF. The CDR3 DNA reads TGTGCCAGCAGCCTACGGGCAGGGTCGTATGAAGCTTTCTTT.

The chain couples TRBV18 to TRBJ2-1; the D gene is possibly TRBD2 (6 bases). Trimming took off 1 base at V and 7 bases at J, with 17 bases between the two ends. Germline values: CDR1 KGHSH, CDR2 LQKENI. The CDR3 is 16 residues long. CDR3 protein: CASSPLPSNGGNEQFF. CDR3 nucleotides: TGTGCCAGCTCACCACTCCCCTCCAACGGGGGAAATGAGCAGTTCTTC.

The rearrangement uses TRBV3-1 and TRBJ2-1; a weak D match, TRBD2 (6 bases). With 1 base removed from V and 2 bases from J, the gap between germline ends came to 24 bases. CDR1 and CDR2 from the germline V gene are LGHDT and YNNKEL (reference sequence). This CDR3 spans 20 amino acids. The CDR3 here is CASSQGGLDYLTRTYNEQFF. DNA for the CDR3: TGTGCCAGCAGCCAAGGGGGATTGGACTATCTCACTCGAACCTACAATGAGCAGTTCTTC.

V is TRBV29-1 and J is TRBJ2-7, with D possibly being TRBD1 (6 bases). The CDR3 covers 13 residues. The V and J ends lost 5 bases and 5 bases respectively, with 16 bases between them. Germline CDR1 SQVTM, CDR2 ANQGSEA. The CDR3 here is CSVLPTGINEQYF. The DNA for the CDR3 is TGCAGCGTTTTACCCACAGGGATCAACGAGCAGTACTTC.

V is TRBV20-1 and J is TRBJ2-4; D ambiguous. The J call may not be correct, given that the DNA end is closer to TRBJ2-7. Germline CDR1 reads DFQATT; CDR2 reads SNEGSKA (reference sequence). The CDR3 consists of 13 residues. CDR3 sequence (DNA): TGCAGTGCTAGTGCGTCAAGACACTACGAGCAGTACTTC. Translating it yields CSASASRHYEQYF.

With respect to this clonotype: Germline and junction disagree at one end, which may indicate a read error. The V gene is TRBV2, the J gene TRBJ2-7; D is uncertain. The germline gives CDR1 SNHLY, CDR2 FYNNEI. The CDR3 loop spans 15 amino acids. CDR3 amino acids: CASSEGQSLSHEQYF. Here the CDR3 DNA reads TGTGCCAGCAGCGAAGGCCAGAGTCTCTCCCACGAGCAGTACTTC.

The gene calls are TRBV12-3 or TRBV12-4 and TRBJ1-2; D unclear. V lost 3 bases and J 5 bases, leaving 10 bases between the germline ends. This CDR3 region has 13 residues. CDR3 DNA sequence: TGTGCCAGCAGTTTTACCCGGACGTATGGCTACACCTTC. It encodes CASSFTRTYGYTF.

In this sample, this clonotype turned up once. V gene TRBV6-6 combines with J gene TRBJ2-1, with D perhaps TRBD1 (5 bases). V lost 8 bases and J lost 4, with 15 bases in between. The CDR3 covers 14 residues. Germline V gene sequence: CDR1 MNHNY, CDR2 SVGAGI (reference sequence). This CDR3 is CASGPLGEYNEQFF. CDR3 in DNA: TGTGCCAGCGGTCCCCTAGGGGAATACAATGAGCAGTTCTTC.

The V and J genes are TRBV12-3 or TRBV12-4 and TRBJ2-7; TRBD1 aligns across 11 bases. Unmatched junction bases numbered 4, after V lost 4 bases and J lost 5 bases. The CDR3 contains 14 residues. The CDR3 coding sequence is TGTGCCAGCAGTTCCCGGACAGGGGGCCACGAGCAGTACTTC. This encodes CASSSRTGGHEQYF.

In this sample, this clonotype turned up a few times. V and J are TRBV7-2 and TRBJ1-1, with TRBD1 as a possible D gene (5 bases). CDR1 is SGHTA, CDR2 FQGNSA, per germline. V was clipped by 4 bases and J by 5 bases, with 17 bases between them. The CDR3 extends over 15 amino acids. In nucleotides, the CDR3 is TGTGCCAGCAGCTCAGGACGGGGGATAGATACTGAAGCTTTCTTT. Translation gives CASSSGRGIDTEAFF.

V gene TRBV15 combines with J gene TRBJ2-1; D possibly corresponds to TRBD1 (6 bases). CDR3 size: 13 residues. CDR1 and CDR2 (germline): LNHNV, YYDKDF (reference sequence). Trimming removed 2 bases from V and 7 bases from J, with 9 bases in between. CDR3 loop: CATSRTRGNEQFF. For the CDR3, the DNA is TGTGCCACCAGCAGAACCAGGGGAAATGAGCAGTTCTTC.